This T cell receptor (beta chain) originates from a study of cytomegalovirus exposure and HLA in healthy donors. A multiplex PCR was run with 60 Vbeta primers and 13 Jbeta primers. Here immunoSEQ multiplex PCR was the method, and the copy in TCRdb shows in-frame clones only, minus some. Altogether approximately 75,000 clones are present, around three quarters being singletons, with the ten largest covering 0.8% to 1.1%. Healthy bone marrow donors made up the donor group. General study results and limits: In a later analysis, common viral pathogens appeared linked to several of the most significant clusters. A later analysis linked a missense variant in DCLRE1C to the trimming of TCR beta V and J genes. The study put roughly 160 TCR beta chains on its list as cytomegalovirus-associated.

On this clone itself: Its antigen is unidentified.

This clonotype originated in a male donor in good health and CMV-seronegative. What was sequenced was PBMCs.

The CDR3 sequence: CASSYSPGPAGEQFF. CDR3 DNA: TGTGCCAGCAGTTACTCTCCGGGCCCCGCGGGTGAGCAGTTCTTC. The chain joins TRBV6-5 to TRBJ2-1; D perhaps matches TRBD2 (5 bases). The V end was cut by 0 bases, the J end by 9 bases, with 15 bases between. The CDR3 loop spans 15 amino acids. Germline V gene data show CDR1 as MNHEY and CDR2 as SVGAGI.